This T cell receptor beta chain emerged from a study of T cell repertoires in cytomegalovirus infection. To note about this clonotype: Given a much more abundant clone one base away, this may be a read error.

From the reads, TCRdb called clonotypes with MiXCR, one entry per CDR3 protein. The sample lists about 230,000 distinct CDR3 sequences, approximately 22% occurring once. Germline CDR1 is SGHRS and CDR2 is YFSETQ. This CDR3 spans 14 amino acids. The chain links TRBV5-1 to TRBJ2-5, with D possibly called TRBD1 or TRBD2 (5 bases each). Material for sequencing was CD8+ T cells from PBMCs. The receptor comes from a human donor in good health (CMV status not recorded). Some clones in this sample may be carry-over from other donors' samples. This chain's CDR3 is CASSLEEGWETHYF. The CDR3 coding sequence is TGCGCCAGCAGCTTGGAAGAGGGGTGGGAGACCCATTACTTC.